This TCR beta chain was identified during a study of post-analysis software for immune sequencing data. Broader study findings: Those with multiple sclerosis, the patient group, showed significantly lower normalized Chao1 diversity than controls. Patients carried 5 or 6 TRBV segments more frequently than controls did, and TRBV5-6, TRBV5-1 and TRBV20-1 were among them.

Sequencing libraries made from TCR beta cDNA carried unique molecular identifiers. Using its own MiXCR run on the PCR reads, TCRdb lists one record per CDR3 protein. This table holds more than 450,000 distinct CDR3 sequences, 44% found once. Germline CDR1 is SGHRS and CDR2 is YFSETQ. This CDR3 is 19 amino acids long. In regard to this clonotype: What it recognizes is unknown. One junction end does not reproduce the germline sequence, and a read error may be involved.

The sequence came from a girl under 18 with multiple sclerosis. This chain connects TRBV5-1 to TRBJ2-7; TRBD2 might be the D (6 bases). Specimen: blood. DNA for the CDR3: TGCGCTAGCAGCTCCTTTTCCATTTGGACGATCGGGAGAGCCCACGAGCAGTACTTC. Residues: CASSSFSIWTIGRAHEQYF.